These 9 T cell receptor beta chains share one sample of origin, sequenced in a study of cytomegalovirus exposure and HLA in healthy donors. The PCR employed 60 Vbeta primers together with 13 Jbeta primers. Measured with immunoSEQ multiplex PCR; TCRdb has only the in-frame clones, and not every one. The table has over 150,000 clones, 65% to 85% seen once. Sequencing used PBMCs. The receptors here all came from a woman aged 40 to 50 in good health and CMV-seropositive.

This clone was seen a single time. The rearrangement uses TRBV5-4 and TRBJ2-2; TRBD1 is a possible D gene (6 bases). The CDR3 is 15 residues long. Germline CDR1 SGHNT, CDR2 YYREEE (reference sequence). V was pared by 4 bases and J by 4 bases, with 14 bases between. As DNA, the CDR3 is TGTGCCAGCAGCACAGGGAATCTAGGCACCGGGGAGCTGTTTTTT. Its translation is CASSTGNLGTGELFF.

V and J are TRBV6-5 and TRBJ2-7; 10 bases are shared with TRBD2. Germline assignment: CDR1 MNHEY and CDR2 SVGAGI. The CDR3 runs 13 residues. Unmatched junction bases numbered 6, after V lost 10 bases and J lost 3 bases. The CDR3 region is CATTRTSGYEQYF. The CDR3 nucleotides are TGTGCCACCACGAGGACTAGCGGCTACGAGCAGTACTTC.

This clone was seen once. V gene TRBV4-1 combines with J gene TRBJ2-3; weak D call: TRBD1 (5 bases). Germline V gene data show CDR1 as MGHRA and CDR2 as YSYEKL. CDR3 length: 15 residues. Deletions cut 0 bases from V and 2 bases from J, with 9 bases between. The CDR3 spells CASSQEQALTDTQYF. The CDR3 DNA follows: TGCGCCAGCAGCCAAGAACAGGCCCTCACAGATACGCAGTATTTT.

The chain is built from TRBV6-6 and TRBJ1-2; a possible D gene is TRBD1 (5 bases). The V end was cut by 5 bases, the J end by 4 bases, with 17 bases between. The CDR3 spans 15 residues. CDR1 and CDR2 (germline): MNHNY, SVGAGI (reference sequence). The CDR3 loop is CASSVATEYSYGYTF. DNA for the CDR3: TGTGCCAGCAGTGTCGCGACAGAATATTCCTATGGCTACACCTTC.

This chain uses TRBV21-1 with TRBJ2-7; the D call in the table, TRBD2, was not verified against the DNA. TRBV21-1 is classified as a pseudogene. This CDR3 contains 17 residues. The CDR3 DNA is TGTGCCAGCAGGAGGGCGAAGATCGGTGAGTATCCCTACGAGCAGTACTTC. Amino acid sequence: CASRRAKIGEYPYEQYF.

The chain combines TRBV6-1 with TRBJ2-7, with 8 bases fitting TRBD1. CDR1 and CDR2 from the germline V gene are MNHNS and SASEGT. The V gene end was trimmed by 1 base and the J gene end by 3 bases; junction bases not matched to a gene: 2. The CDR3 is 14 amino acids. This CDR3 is CASSEGGQDYEQYF. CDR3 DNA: TGTGCCAGCAGTGAAGGGGGACAGGACTACGAGCAGTACTTC.

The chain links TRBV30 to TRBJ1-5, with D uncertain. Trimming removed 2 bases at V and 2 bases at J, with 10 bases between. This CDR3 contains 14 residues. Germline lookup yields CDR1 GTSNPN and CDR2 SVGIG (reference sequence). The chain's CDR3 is CAWSRGFGNQPQHF. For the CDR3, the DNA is TGTGCCTGGAGTCGGGGTTTCGGCAATCAGCCCCAGCATTTT. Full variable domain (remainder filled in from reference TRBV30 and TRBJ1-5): SQTIHQWPATLVQPVGSPLSLECTVEGTSNPNLYWYRQAAGRGLQLLFYSVGIGQISSEVPQNLSASRPQDRQFILSSKKLLLSDSGFYLCAWSRGFGNQPQHFGDGTRLSIL.

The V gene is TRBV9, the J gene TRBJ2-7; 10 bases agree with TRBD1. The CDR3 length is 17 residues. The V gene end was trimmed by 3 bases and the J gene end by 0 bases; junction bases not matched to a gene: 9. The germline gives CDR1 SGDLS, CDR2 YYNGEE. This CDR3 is CASSANTGTGASYEQYF. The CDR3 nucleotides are TGTGCCAGCAGCGCAAACACTGGGACAGGGGCCTCCTACGAGCAGTACTTC.

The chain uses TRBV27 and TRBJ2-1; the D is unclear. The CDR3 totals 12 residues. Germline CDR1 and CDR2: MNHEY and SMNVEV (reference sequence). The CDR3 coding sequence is TGTCCTCAACCCCCGCACGGGAATGAGCAGTTCTTC. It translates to CPQPPHGNEQFF.